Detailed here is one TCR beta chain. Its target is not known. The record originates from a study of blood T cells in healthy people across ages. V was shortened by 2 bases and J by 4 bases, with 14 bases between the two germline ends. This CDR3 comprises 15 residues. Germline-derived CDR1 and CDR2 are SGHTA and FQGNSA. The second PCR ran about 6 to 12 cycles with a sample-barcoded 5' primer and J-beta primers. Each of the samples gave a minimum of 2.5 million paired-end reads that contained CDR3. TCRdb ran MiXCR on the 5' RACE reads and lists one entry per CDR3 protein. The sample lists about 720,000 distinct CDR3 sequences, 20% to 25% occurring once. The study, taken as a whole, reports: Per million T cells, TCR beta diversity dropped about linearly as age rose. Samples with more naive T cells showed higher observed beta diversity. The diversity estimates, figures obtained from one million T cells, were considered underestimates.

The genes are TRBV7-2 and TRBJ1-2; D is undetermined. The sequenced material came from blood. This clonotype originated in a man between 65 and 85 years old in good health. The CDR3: CASSLNLWPSYGYTF. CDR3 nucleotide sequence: TGTGCCAGCAGCTTAAACCTTTGGCCTAGCTATGGCTACACCTTC.